One and the same sample provided the 20 T cell receptor beta chains below, sequenced in a study of CD8 T cells in ankylosing spondylitis. TCRdb re-analysed the 5' RACE reads in MiXCR, keeping a single row per CDR3 protein. The table has 700,000 to 1,000,000 distinct CDR3 sequences, about 11% seen once; the top ten hold approximately 0.5%. Regarding the study as a whole: A TCR beta motif of 7 to 9 highly homologous variants seemed to mark ankylosing spondylitis blood.

For these TCRs, the target antigens are not known. The specimen was blood, either unsorted or a sorted T cell fraction (not recorded which). The receptors here all came from a male donor with ankylosing spondylitis.

This clonotype was detected only a few times. The V call is TRBV12-3 or TRBV12-4, the J call TRBJ1-1; D gene ambiguous. CDR3 size: 13 residues. The V end lost 7 bases, the J end lost 0 bases, and 9 bases lay between the germline ends. The chain's CDR3 is CASTLLVNTEAFF. Written as DNA, the CDR3 is TGTGCCAGCACCCTACTCGTGAACACTGAAGCTTTCTTT.

This clonotype was detected a few times. The chain is built from TRBV6-5 and TRBJ1-2; TRBD1 agrees at 8 bases. CDR3 size: 16 residues. CDR1 is MNHEY and CDR2 is SVGAGI in the germline V gene. J lost 3 bases, V lost 2 bases, and 8 bases had no gene match. This CDR3 is CASSYHLEQGDYGYTF. The CDR3 nucleotides are TGTGCCAGCAGTTACCACCTTGAACAGGGGGACTATGGCTACACCTTC.

This chain links TRBV3-1 with TRBJ2-1, with 15 bases matching TRBD2. CDR3 length: 17 residues. Germline assignment: CDR1 LGHDT and CDR2 YNNKEL (reference sequence). The V segment lost 4 bases and the J segment 6 bases; nucleotides outside the gene matches: 7. The CDR3 region is CASSRGLAGGGVNEQFF. For the CDR3, the DNA is TGTGCCAGCAGCCGCGGACTAGCGGGAGGGGGGGTCAATGAGCAGTTCTTC.

The chain recombines TRBV28 with TRBJ1-1; 8 positions agree with TRBD1. CDR3 length equals 14 residues. V shed 6 bases and J 1 base; nucleotides not matched to a gene: 4. Germline CDR1 and CDR2: MDHEN and SYDVKM. The CDR3 region has the DNA TGTGCCAGCAGACCAGGGGGCTGGAACACTGAAGCTTTCTTT. Protein sequence: CASRPGGWNTEAFF.

This clonotype showed up just a few times. The chain is built from TRBV20-1 and TRBJ1-6, with D maybe TRBD1 (6 bases). Trimming shortened V by 6 bases and J by 8 bases, and 14 bases separated the two germline ends. The CDR3 totals 13 residues. The germline CDR1 and CDR2 sequences are DFQATT and SNEGSKA (reference sequence). Here the CDR3 DNA reads TGCAGTGCCCGACGGCAGGGGTATTCACCCCTCCACTTT. This codes for CSARRQGYSPLHF.

This clonotype was counted a few times. The chain links TRBV20-1 to TRBJ1-5; no clear D gene. Germline V gene lookup returns CDR1 DFQATT and CDR2 SNEGSKA (reference sequence). This CDR3 is 15 amino acids long. The V and J ends lost 3 bases and 2 bases respectively, with 14 bases between them. CDR3 in DNA: TGCAGTGCTAGTCCACGCTGGCGGGGCAATCAGCCCCAGCATTTT. Translated, it gives CSASPRWRGNQPQHF.

This clonotype was recorded at least ten times. This rearrangement joins TRBV20-1 to TRBJ2-7; 9 positions match TRBD2. The trim removed 6 bases at V and 7 bases at J, leaving 10 bases unmatched. CDR1 and CDR2 from the germline V gene are DFQATT and SNEGSKA (reference sequence). CDR3 length: 13 amino acids. CDR3 coding DNA: TGCAGTGCAGATTTAGCGGGAGCGGGGGAGCAGTACTTC. It specifies CSADLAGAGEQYF.

This chain joins TRBV4-3 and TRBJ2-7, with 9 bases aligning to TRBD2. The CDR3 length is 15 residues. Germline CDR1 reads LGHNA; CDR2 reads YSLEER. Germline trimming cut 4 bases from V and 4 bases from J; bases unmatched to any gene: 8. The CDR3: CASSRTAGGQYEQYF. DNA for the CDR3: TGCGCCAGCAGCCGGACAGCGGGGGGCCAGTACGAGCAGTACTTC.

This clonotype appeared a few times. CDR3 loop: CASSVGASGGTDTQYF. As DNA, the CDR3 is TGTGCCAGCAGCGTAGGGGCTAGCGGGGGAACAGATACGCAGTATTTT. The V call is TRBV9, the J call TRBJ2-3; 10 bases fit TRBD2. Per germline, CDR1 SGDLS and CDR2 YYNGEE. The CDR3 is 16 amino acids. V gave up 0 bases and J gave up 3 bases; unmatched junction bases: 4. Supplemented by reference TRBV9 and TRBJ2-3, the full variable domain reads DSGVTQTPKHLITATGQRVTLRCSPRSGDLSVYWYQQSLDQGLQFLIQYYNGEERAKGNILERFSAQQFPDLHSELNLSSLELGDSALYFCASSVGASGGTDTQYFGPGTRLTVL.

This clonotype has a handful of counts. The J gene is TRBJ2-1, the V gene TRBV20-1; D uncertain. CDR1 is DFQATT and CDR2 is SNEGSKA in the germline V gene (reference sequence). Trimming took off 6 bases at V and 4 bases at J, with 19 bases between the two ends. The CDR3 covers 15 residues. CDR3 nucleotides: TGCAGTGCCTCTGGACCGGAGAAATCTTACAATGAGCAGTTCTTC. Its protein is CSASGPEKSYNEQFF.

This sequence joins TRBV12-5 and TRBJ2-3; 8 nucleotides match TRBD1. V shed 1 base and J 5 bases; nucleotides not matched to a gene: 5. Germline V gives CDR1 LGHNT, CDR2 FRNRAP. The CDR3 has 15 amino acids. CDR3 sequence: CASGLARGLGDTQYF. CDR3 sequence (DNA): TGTGCTAGTGGTTTGGCCAGGGGGCTGGGAGATACGCAGTATTTT.

This chain links TRBV4-2 with TRBJ2-7, with D tentatively TRBD1 or TRBD2 (5 bases each). V lost 4 bases and J 4 bases, leaving 11 bases between the germline ends. CDR3 size: 13 residues. Germline assignment: CDR1 LGHNA and CDR2 YNFKEQ. The CDR3 sequence is CASSPGREYEQYF. For the CDR3, the DNA is TGTGCCAGCAGCCCGGGACGAGAATACGAGCAGTACTTC.

This clonotype has a count of ten or more. The V and J genes are TRBV7-2 and TRBJ2-7; 10 bases align to TRBD2. This CDR3 comprises 14 residues. V was pared by 7 bases and J by 4 bases, with 7 bases of the junction left unmatched. Germline V gene lookup returns CDR1 SGHTA and CDR2 FQGNSA. The CDR3 coding sequence is TGTGCCAGCAAACCGGGACTAGCGTCTTACGAGCAGTACTTC. Its translation is CASKPGLASYEQYF.

This clonotype came up a few times. V is TRBV18 and J is TRBJ1-5; D call uncertain. V dropped 6 bases and J dropped 1 base, with 13 bases sitting between them. The germline V gene has CDR1 KGHSH and CDR2 LQKENI. The length of the CDR3 is 15 residues. The CDR3 region is CASSKSTISNQPQHF. CDR3 nucleotides: TGTGCCAGCTCTAAAAGCACTATAAGCAATCAGCCCCAGCATTTT.

This clonotype has a count of ten or more. The chain carries TRBV10-3 and TRBJ2-1; 8 nucleotides match TRBD2. Germline CDR1 and CDR2: ENHRY and SYGVKD. J gave up 5 bases and V 6 bases, and 9 bases lay outside the gene matches. This CDR3 region has 15 residues. This CDR3 is CAIRGTGGRDNEQFF. CDR3 DNA: TGTGCCATCAGAGGAACGGGAGGGCGCGACAATGAGCAGTTCTTC.

This clonotype was counted only a few times. This chain joins TRBV5-6 and TRBJ2-6, with D unresolved. The CDR3 covers 15 residues. Germline loops: CDR1 SGHDT, CDR2 YYEEEE. Deletions cut 4 bases from V and 4 bases from J, with 12 bases between. The CDR3 is CASSAPRRGANVLTF. The CDR3, as DNA: TGTGCCAGCAGCGCGCCTAGGCGAGGGGCCAACGTCCTGACTTTC.

The gene calls are TRBV4-2 and TRBJ1-1, with 7 bases fitting TRBD1. Per germline, CDR1 LGHNA and CDR2 YNFKEQ. The CDR3 has 13 amino acids. Germline trimming cut 3 bases from V and 8 bases from J; bases unmatched to any gene: 6. The DNA for the CDR3 is TGTGCCAGCAGCCAGGGACAGAGCCTCGAAGCTTTCTTT. Its translation is CASSQGQSLEAFF.

V gene TRBV7-2 combines with J gene TRBJ2-5, with D unclear. CDR1 is SGHTA, CDR2 FQGNSA, per germline. The CDR3 loop spans 14 amino acids. V was shortened by 1 base and J by 5 bases, with 11 bases between the two germline ends. The CDR3 spells CASSLDARVETQYF. The CDR3 DNA sequence: TGTGCCAGCAGCTTAGATGCCCGGGTGGAGACCCAGTACTTC.

This clonotype came up a few times. The chain has TRBV15 and TRBJ1-1; no clear D. Trimming pared 3 bases from V and 0 bases from J, leaving 11 bases between. The CDR3 runs to 15 residues. Germline CDR1 reads LNHNV; CDR2 reads YYDKDF (reference sequence). DNA of the CDR3: TGTGCCACCAGCAGGGCCGGATTTATGAACACTGAAGCTTTCTTT. It encodes CATSRAGFMNTEAFF.

This clonotype was picked up a small number of times. V and J are TRBV7-9 and TRBJ1-2, with a weak D call TRBD1 (5 bases). Per the germline V gene, CDR1 is SEHNR and CDR2 is FQNEAQ (reference sequence). V was trimmed by 6 bases and J by 8 bases, leaving 16 bases between them. This CDR3 comprises 13 residues. The CDR3 spells CASRAGREYGYTF. The DNA of the CDR3 is TGTGCCAGCAGGGCGGGCAGGGAGTACGGCTACACCTTC.